This T cell receptor beta chain appears in the sequencing data of a study of cytomegalovirus exposure and HLA in healthy donors. Germline V gene lookup returns CDR1 KGHSY and CDR2 FQNENV. This CDR3 contains 17 residues. The V gene lost 1 base and the J gene lost 2 bases, with 15 bases spanning the gap. The study ran its PCR with 60 Vbeta and 13 Jbeta primers. Profiling relied on immunoSEQ multiplex PCR, and the TCRdb table lists in-frame clones only, not all of them. The sample has around 170,000 clones, 82% seen once. Study-wide points: Presence/absence analyses treated sequencing depth as roughly uniform across donors.

Concerning this clone: Its antigen is undetermined.

This sequence originates from a man aged 35 to 55 in good health and CMV-seronegative. Sequenced: PBMCs. The genes are TRBV16 and TRBJ2-1, with D tentatively TRBD2 (6 bases). The CDR3 reads CASSQLVGGLPYNEQFF. CDR3 DNA: TGTGCCAGCAGCCAATTAGTGGGAGGTCTCCCCTACAATGAGCAGTTCTTC.